Reported below is one T cell receptor (beta chain). It lacks a known antigen. No much larger clone exists at a distance of one base, and base qualities are not known. This sample is part of a study of blood T cell repertoires in COVID-19 (dated by TCRdb to 2020 to 2022). Background on the whole study: Samples from collaborators originated in the United States, Italy and Spain and spanned both the acute and convalescent phases of COVID-19. The material from the prospective study consisted of cDNA or gDNA derived from T cells, B-cell-depleted T cells, or PBMCs. The repertoires were released in a freely available public database meant as a resource for research on the immune response to SARS-CoV-2. Where HLA class I and class II types were available, the types were taken from metadata supplied by the sample provider, not from assay-based typing. The samples were drawn from two sources: the first 160 participants of the ongoing ImmuneRACE study, and 1,200 or so subjects contributed by 6 global collaborators. Nearly every sample came with metadata listing a de-identified subject ID, COVID-19 status, age in years and sex. The dataset comprised deeply sampled blood TCRbeta repertoires from subjects exposed to, actively infected with, or recovered from COVID-19. What the research found in general, with its limitations: The quantity of clinical and demographic metadata differed by source and by participant and was supplied without curation.

Collaborating institutions collected whole blood in K2EDTA tubes following their own protocols. For TCRbeta analysis, collaborators shipped samples in one of three forms: frozen whole blood, isolated PBMCs, or DNA extracted from either of those sample types. Deletion took 0 bases off V and 6 bases off J, with a span of 7 bases between the germline ends. The germline V gene encodes CDR1 SGHRS and CDR2 YFSETQ. Counted from cysteine to phenylalanine, this CDR3 has 12 amino acids. CDR3 DNA only is kept here, 36 bases in frame from base 1. TCRbeta CDR3 regions were amplified from genomic DNA by means of the immunoSEQ Assay, a bias-controlled multiplex PCR. The original pipeline was this. The number of nucleated cells in each sample was estimated by amplification of reference gene primers within the assay. To quantify the absolute abundance of each unique TCRbeta CDR3 rearrangement, sequence reads were collapsed and filtered. Productive Simpson clonality was computed per sample as the square root of Simpson's diversity index over productive rearrangements. Imported from immuneACCESS, the table was reduced by TCRdb to in-frame sequences with V and J called. These copies leave out some clones; in studies compared against another copy, an unresolved V gene accounts for under half, and the cause of the remainder is not known. D and trimming come from the DNA, and the V and J calls and clone size come from that table. In all, the sample holds roughly 140,000 clones, and approximately 90% of those were seen once. The ten largest account for 4% to 4.5% of the sample.

Rearrangement joined TRBV5-1 to TRBJ2-7; confidence is insufficient to name the D gene. The sequencing input was peripheral blood. This clonotype was sampled from a woman aged 35 to 49 with acute or convalescent COVID-19. The base sequence is TGCGCCAGCAGCTTGGGCTGGGCCGAGCAGTACTTC. Translation gives CASSLGWAEQYF.